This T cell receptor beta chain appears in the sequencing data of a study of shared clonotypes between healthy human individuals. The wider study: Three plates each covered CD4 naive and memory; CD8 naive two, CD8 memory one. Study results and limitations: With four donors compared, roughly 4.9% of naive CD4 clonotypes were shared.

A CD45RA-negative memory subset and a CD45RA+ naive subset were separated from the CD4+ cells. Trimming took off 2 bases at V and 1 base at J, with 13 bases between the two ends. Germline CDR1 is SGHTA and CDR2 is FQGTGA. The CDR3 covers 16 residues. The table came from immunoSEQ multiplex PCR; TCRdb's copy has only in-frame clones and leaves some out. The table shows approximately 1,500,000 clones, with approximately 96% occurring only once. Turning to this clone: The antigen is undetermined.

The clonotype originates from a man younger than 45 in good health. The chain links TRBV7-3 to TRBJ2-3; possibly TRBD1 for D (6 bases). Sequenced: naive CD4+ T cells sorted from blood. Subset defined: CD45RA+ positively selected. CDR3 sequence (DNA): TGTGCCAGCAGCTTAGAATCCCCAGGGGGCACAGATACGCAGTATTTT. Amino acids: CASSLESPGGTDTQYF.